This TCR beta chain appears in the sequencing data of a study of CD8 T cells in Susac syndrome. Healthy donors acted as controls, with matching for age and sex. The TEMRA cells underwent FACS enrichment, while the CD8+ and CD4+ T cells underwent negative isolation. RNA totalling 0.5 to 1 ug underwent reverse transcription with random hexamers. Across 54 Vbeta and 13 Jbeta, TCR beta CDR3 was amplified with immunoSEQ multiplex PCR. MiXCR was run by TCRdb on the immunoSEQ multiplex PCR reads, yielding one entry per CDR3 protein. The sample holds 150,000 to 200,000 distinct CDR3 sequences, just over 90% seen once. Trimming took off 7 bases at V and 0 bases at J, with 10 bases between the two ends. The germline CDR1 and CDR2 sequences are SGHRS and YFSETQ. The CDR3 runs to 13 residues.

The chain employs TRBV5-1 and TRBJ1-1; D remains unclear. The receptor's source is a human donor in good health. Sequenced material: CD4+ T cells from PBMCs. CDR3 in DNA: TGCGCCAGCGGTAGGACGGTGAACACTGAAGCTTTCTTT. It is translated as CASGRTVNTEAFF.